This TCR beta chain was sequenced during a study of T-cell reconstitution after alpha-beta-depleted transplantation in children. Findings and caveats of the study: Newly generated T cells supplied most T-cell counts and diversity one year post-transplant. Reported findings indicate that, about two months after transplant, alpha-beta T cells came from several hundred expanded clones, which were derived from non-depleted graft cells. For some patients, TCRbeta diversity was high at day 60 because of recipient T cells and thymic progenitors that survived.

This clonotype was observed a few times. As yet, its antigen is unknown. This sample's TCRbeta library carried unique molecular identifier barcodes. Each CDR3 protein is one row after TCRdb ran MiXCR on the PCR reads. In the table there are 98,000 or so distinct CDR3 sequences, more than 20% of which are singletons. The CDR3 covers 16 residues. Losses at the gene ends were 5 bases for V and 4 bases for J; bases not matched to a gene: 11. Per germline, CDR1 MNHEY and CDR2 SMNVEV (reference sequence). The source of this sequence is a boy aged 2 to 10 with acute lymphoblastic leukemia, due to receive a stem cell transplant. The rearrangement uses TRBV27 and TRBJ2-7; 10 bases match TRBD2. The source was PBMCs, collected before TCRalphabeta/CD19-depleted stem cell transplant. This chain's CDR3 is CASSPLTSGKHYEQYF. As DNA, the CDR3 is TGTGCCAGCAGTCCCCTAACTAGCGGGAAACATTACGAGCAGTACTTC.